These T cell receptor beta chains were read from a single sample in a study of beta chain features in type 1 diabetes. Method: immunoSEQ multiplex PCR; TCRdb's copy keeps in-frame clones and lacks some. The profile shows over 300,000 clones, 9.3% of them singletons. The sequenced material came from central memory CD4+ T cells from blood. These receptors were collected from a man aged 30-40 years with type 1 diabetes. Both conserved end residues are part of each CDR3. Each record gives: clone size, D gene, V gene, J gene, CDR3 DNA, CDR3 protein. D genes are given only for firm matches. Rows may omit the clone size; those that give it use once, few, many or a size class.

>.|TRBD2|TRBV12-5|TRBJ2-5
TGTGCTAGTGGTTTGGGGACTAGCGGGGGGGCCGGAGAGACCCAGTACTTC
CASGLGTSGGAGETQYF
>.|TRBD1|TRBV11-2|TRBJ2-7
TGTGCCAGCAGCTCCGAGAAGGGGGCCCGCCTCCTAGCCTACGAGCAGTACTTC
CASSSEKGARLLAYEQYF
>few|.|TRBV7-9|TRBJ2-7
TGTGCCAGCAGCGCAGACGGGACGCTGAGTTACGAGCAGTACTTC
CASSADGTLSYEQYF
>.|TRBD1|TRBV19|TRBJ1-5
TGTGCCAGTAGTATCGACAGGGCGGATCAGCCCCAGCATTTT
CASSIDRADQPQHF
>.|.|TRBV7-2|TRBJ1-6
TGTGCCAGCAGCTTACAGGGTACACCCCTCCACTTT
CASSLQGTPLHF
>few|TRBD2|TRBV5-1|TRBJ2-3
TGCGCCAGCAGCCCCACCGTTAGCGGGGGGATTACAGATACGCAGTATTTT
CASSPTVSGGITDTQYF
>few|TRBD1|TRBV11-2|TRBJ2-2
TGTGCCAGCAGCTCTACCCCCGGGACAGAGCAACGCGGCGGGGAGCTGTTTTTT
CASSSTPGTEQRGGELFF
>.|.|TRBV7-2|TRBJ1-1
TGTGCCAGCAGCTCGAGGGTAGGAGGGACTGAAGCTTTCTTT
CASSSRVGGTEAFF
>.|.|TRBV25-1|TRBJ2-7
TGTGCCAGCAGTGAATATATCTACGAGCAGTACTTC
CASSEYIYEQYF
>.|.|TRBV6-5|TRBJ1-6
TGTGCCAGCAAGGGACAAAATTATTCACCCCTCCACTTT
CASKGQNYSPLHF
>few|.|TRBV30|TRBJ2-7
TGTGCCTGGAGTGTGGGACCCTACGAGCAGTACTTC
CAWSVGPYEQYF
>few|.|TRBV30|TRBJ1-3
TGTGCCTGGACCACTCGGGGGGGACCCTCTGGAAACACCATATATTTT
CAWTTRGGPSGNTIYF
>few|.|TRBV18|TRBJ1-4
TGTGCCAGCTCACAACGGTTCGCCGGGATGGCGGGTGAAAAACTGTTTTTT
CASSQRFAGMAGEKLFF
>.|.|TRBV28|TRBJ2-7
TGTGCCAGCAGTTTACGGAATGGAGGGCAGTACTTC
CASSLRNGGQYF
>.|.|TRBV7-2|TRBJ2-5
TGTGCCAGCAGCAAATACAGCAACCAAGAGACCCAGTACTTC
CASSKYSNQETQYF
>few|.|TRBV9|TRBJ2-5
TGTGCCAGCAGCGTCACAGGGACCCTCTCGGAGACCCAGTACTTC
CASSVTGTLSETQYF
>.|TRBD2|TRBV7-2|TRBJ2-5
TGTGCCAGCAGCGCCGGAGCGAGTAGCGGGGTCGAAGAGACCCAGTACTTC
CASSAGASSGVEETQYF
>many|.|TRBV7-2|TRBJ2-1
TGTGCCAGCAGCCCATTCTTCCAGGTCGACAATGAGCAGTTCTTC
CASSPFFQVDNEQFF
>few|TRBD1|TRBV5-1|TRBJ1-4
TGCGCCAGCAGCTTAGGGACAGTAAATGAAAAACTGTTTTTT
CASSLGTVNEKLFF
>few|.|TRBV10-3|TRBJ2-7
TGTGCCATCAGTGGGGTGGGGGAGCAGTACTTC
CAISGVGEQYF